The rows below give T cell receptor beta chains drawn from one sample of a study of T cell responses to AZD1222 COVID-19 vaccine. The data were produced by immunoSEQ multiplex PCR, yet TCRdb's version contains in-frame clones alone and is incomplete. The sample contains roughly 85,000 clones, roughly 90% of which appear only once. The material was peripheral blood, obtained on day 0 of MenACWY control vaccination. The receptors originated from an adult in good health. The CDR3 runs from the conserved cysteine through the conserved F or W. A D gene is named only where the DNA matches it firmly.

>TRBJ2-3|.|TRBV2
CASRGGGAPRSTDTQYF
TGTGCCAGCAGGGGAGGGGGCGCGCCCAGGAGCACAGATACGCAGTATTTT
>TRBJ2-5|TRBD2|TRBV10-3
CAISESGGIQETQYF
TGTGCCATCAGTGAGTCGGGAGGGATACAAGAGACCCAGTACTTC
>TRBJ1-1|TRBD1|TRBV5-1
CASRGVIRQGLGTEAFF
TGCGCCAGCAGGGGGGTAATCAGACAGGGGTTAGGAACTGAAGCTTTCTTT
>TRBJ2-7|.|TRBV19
CASSTTGTLTYEQYF
TGTGCCAGTAGTACCACCGGGACACTGACCTACGAGCAGTACTTC
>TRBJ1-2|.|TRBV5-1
CASSLDQMNYGYTF
TGCGCCAGCAGCTTGGACCAGATGAACTATGGCTACACCTTC
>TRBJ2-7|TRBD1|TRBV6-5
CASSYVQGVSYEQYF
TGTGCCAGCAGTTACGTACAGGGGGTTTCCTACGAGCAGTACTTC
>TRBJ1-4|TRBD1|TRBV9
CASSGSGTGSEKLFF
TGTGCCAGCAGCGGGTCCGGGACAGGGAGTGAAAAACTGTTTTTT
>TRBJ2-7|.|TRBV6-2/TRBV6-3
CASSSVRGVYEQYF
TGTGCCAGCAGTTCTGTTCGGGGAGTCTACGAGCAGTACTTC
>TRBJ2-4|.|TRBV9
CASSVGDRGERDIQYF
TGTGCCAGCAGCGTAGGGGACCGGGGCGAGCGGGACATTCAGTACTTC
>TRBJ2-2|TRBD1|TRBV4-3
CASSAPGTGTLSTGELFF
TGCGCCAGCAGCGCTCCCGGGACAGGAACACTATCGACCGGGGAGCTGTTTTTT